One and the same sample provided the 10 T cell receptor beta chains below, sequenced in a study of siplizumab effects on memory and regulatory T cells. Sequencing was performed with immunoSEQ multiplex PCR; in TCRdb, only in-frame clones are kept and a portion is missing. The repertoire holds under 7,000 clones, less than 75% seen once, with roughly 15% in the top ten. The sample comprised effector memory CD8+ T cells sorted from blood. The subset here: unstimulated CD8+ effector memory T cells. These receptor sequences come from a human donor in good health.

DNA of the CDR3: TGTGCCAGCAGTTCAAGGGACACCTACACTGAAGCTTTCTTT. Residues: CASSSRDTYTEAFF. V and J are TRBV6-5 and TRBJ1-1, with D perhaps matching TRBD1 (6 bases). The CDR3 totals 14 residues. V gave up 4 bases and J gave up 3 bases, with 12 bases separating them. Per germline, CDR1 MNHEY and CDR2 SVGAGI.

This clone occurred a few times. The chain joins TRBV21-1 to TRBJ1-1; the D call TRBD1 from the table was never checked on the DNA. TRBV21-1 is a pseudogene. The CDR3 runs 16 residues. The CDR3 DNA follows: TGTGCCAGCAGCAAAGTGGGCACAGGGGAGAACACTGAAGCTTTCTTT. Amino acids: CASSKVGTGENTEAFF.

V gene TRBV7-9 combines with J gene TRBJ2-1; 10 nucleotides agree with TRBD1. This CDR3 contains 14 residues. J lost 10 bases, V lost 2 bases, and 5 bases had no gene match. The germline CDR1 and CDR2 sequences are SEHNR and FQNEAQ (reference sequence). This chain's CDR3 is CASSLTGTGVEQFF. CDR3 nucleotide sequence: TGTGCCAGCAGCTTAACCGGGACAGGGGTCGAGCAGTTCTTC. The complete variable domain, with remaining parts taken from reference TRBV7-9 and TRBJ2-1, reads DTGVSQNPRHKITKRGQNVTFRCDPISEHNRLYWYRQTLGQGPEFLTYFQNEAQLEKSRLLSDRFSAERPKGSFSTLEIQRTEQGDSAMYLCASSLTGTGVEQFFGPGTRLTVL.

V is TRBV5-4 and J is TRBJ2-3, with D tentatively TRBD1 or TRBD2 (5 bases each). Germline values: CDR1 SGHNT, CDR2 YYREEE (reference sequence). The CDR3 loop spans 17 amino acids. Trimming removed 4 bases from V and 0 bases from J, with 18 bases in between. CDR3 coding DNA: TGTGCCAGCAGCGATAGCCCCCCGGGACCCAGCACAGATACGCAGTATTTT. It is translated as CASSDSPPGPSTDTQYF.

The chain recombines TRBV4-3 with TRBJ2-2; TRBD1 might be the D (6 bases). Germline CDR1 and CDR2: LGHNA and YSLEER. The CDR3 spans 15 residues. The V end lost 4 bases, the J end lost 1 base, and 10 bases lay between the germline ends. The CDR3 spells CASSPGTMNTGELFF. The CDR3 nucleotides are TGCGCCAGCAGCCCCGGGACAATGAACACCGGGGAGCTGTTTTTT.

The rearrangement links TRBV10-3 to TRBJ1-1; D might be TRBD1 (5 bases). The germline V gene encodes CDR1 ENHRY and CDR2 SYGVKD. The CDR3 contains 16 residues. The V end was cut by 0 bases, the J end by 5 bases, with 16 bases between. CDR3 coding DNA: TGTGCCATCAGTGAGTCGAATGGGGGGGTAGGGACTGAAGCTTTCTTT. Translated, it gives CAISESNGGVGTEAFF.

This clone has more than one count but fewer than ten. The J gene is TRBJ1-1, the V gene TRBV28; possible D gene TRBD1, 6 bases. CDR3 length: 11 residues. Germline lookup yields CDR1 MDHEN and CDR2 SYDVKM. Deletions cut 8 bases from V and 8 bases from J, with 12 bases between. CDR3 in amino acids: CASGWTAEAFF. The CDR3 nucleotides are TGTGCCAGCGGGTGGACAGCAGAAGCTTTCTTT. The full variable domain, completed using reference TRBV28 and TRBJ1-1, is DVKVTQSSRYLVKRTGEKVFLECVQDMDHENMFWYRQDPGLGLRLIYFSYDVKMKEKGDIPEGYSVSREKKERFSLILESASTNQTSMYLCASGWTAEAFFGQGTRLTVV.

The chain is built from TRBV6-4 and TRBJ2-3; 10 bases agree with TRBD2. The CDR3 sequence is 15 residues long. Trimming cost V 3 bases and J 4 bases; bases outside gene matches: 4. In germline, CDR1 is MRHNA, CDR2 SNTAGT. CDR3 coding DNA: TGTGCCAGCAGTGAGAGCGGGGGGGCATCAGATACGCAGTATTTT. Amino acids: CASSESGGASDTQYF.

V and J are TRBV4-1 and TRBJ2-5; TRBD2 might be the D (6 bases). The ends were cut back, 4 bases at V and 1 base at J, with 10 bases in the middle. The CDR3 runs 14 residues. Germline V CDR1 and CDR2: MGHRA, YSYEKL. CDR3 sequence (DNA): TGCGCCAGCAGCCGAGGACTAAGCCAAGAGACCCAGTACTTC. This translates into CASSRGLSQETQYF.

The J gene is TRBJ2-2, the V gene TRBV6-4, with a possible D match to TRBD1 (7 bases). The V gene's germline CDR1 is MRHNA and CDR2 SNTAGT. The CDR3 runs 14 residues. The V end lost 5 bases, the J end lost 6 bases, and 13 bases lay between the germline ends. CDR3 sequence: CASSYDREAGELFF. CDR3 nucleotides: TGTGCCAGCAGTTACGACAGGGAGGCCGGGGAGCTGTTTTTT.